These T cell receptor beta chains were read from a single sample in a study of T cell responses to AZD1222 COVID-19 vaccine. Profiling relied on immunoSEQ multiplex PCR, and the TCRdb table lists in-frame clones only, not all of them. The sample lists some 280,000 clones; around 93% were seen once. The source material was peripheral blood, sampled 28 days after the second AZD1222 dose. These receptors were obtained from an adult who received the AZD1222 COVID-19 vaccine. Each CDR3 is given with its conserved first and last residue. The D gene is left open where the match is weak. Clone size appears in some rows only: once, few, many, or a class for an expanded clone.

v_gene	d_gene	abundance	j_gene	CDR3nt	CDR3aa
TRBV7-9	TRBD1	-	TRBJ2-7	TGTGCCAGCAGCCTCGTAGGGGGCCGAGCTGTCGGGGAGCAGTACTTC	CASSLVGGRAVGEQYF
TRBV2	-	-	TRBJ2-3	TGTGCCAGCAGTGATATCACCACAGATACGCAGTATTTT	CASSDITTDTQYF
TRBV20-1	-	-	TRBJ1-5	TGCAGTGCTAGTCGGGGGACAAGTCAGCCCCAGCATTTT	CSASRGTSQPQHF
TRBV7-3	-	-	TRBJ2-7	TGTGCCAGCAGCTTAAACCCCCTGGAAAGACAGTACTTC	CASSLNPLERQYF
TRBV3-1/TRBV3-2	-	-	TRBJ2-7	TGTGCCAGCAGCCAAAGGGGGTCGGGCGAGCAGTACTTC	CASSQRGSGEQYF
TRBV3-1/TRBV3-2	-	-	TRBJ1-6	TGTGCCAGCAGCCAAGATATACAGTTGAATTCACCCCTCCACTTT	CASSQDIQLNSPLHF
TRBV5-1	-	-	TRBJ2-3	TGCGCCAGCAGCTCCGGGCCTCCCGCGCCAGATACGCAGTATTTT	CASSSGPPAPDTQYF
TRBV5-1	-	-	TRBJ1-5	TGCGCCAGCAGGCCTGGGGCAGGGGACTCTGATCAGCCCCAGCATTTT	CASRPGAGDSDQPQHF
TRBV30	-	-	TRBJ2-6	TGTGCCTGGGGCGGACAGTATTTTTCTGGGGCCAACGTCCTGACTTTC	CAWGGQYFSGANVLTF
TRBV4-2	-	-	TRBJ2-3	TGTGCCAGCAGCCAAGACGAGAGGCAGCCGAAGCAGTATTTT	CASSQDERQPKQYF
TRBV7-2	-	-	TRBJ2-4	TGTGCCAGCAGCTTAGCGACAGGCATTCAGTACTTC	CASSLATGIQYF
TRBV7-8	-	-	TRBJ2-5	TGTGCCAGCAGCTTAGTAAGACGGGAGACCCAGTACTTC	CASSLVRRETQYF
TRBV2	TRBD2	-	TRBJ2-3	TGTGCCAGCAGTGAAGCGCTGGGACTAGCCCGGTGGCAGTATTTT	CASSEALGLARWQYF
TRBV29-1	TRBD1	-	TRBJ1-4	TGCAGCGCCGGGACAGGTGAAAAACTGTTTTTT	CSAGTGEKLFF
TRBV12-3/TRBV12-4	-	-	TRBJ1-1	TGTGCCAGCAGTAGGGGGAGGAACACTGAAGCTTTCTTT	CASSRGRNTEAFF
TRBV18	-	-	TRBJ1-2	TGTGCCAGCTCGATTACAGCTAACTATGGCTACACCTTC	CASSITANYGYTF
TRBV9	-	-	TRBJ2-5	TGTGCCAGCAGCGTAGGGGACCTTTACCAAGAGACCCAGTACTTC	CASSVGDLYQETQYF
TRBV28	TRBD2	-	TRBJ2-3	TGTGCCAGCAGTTTCCCTAGCGGGGGCACAGATACGCAGTATTTT	CASSFPSGGTDTQYF
TRBV7-2	-	-	TRBJ1-6	TGTGCCAGCAGCTTACGACGAAGGTCTTCACCCCTCCACTTT	CASSLRRRSSPLHF
TRBV9	TRBD1	once	TRBJ1-3	TGTGCCAGCAGCGTAGGTCAGGACAGGGCTGGAAACACCATATATTTT	CASSVGQDRAGNTIYF
TRBV28	-	-	TRBJ1-1	TGTGCCAGCAGTTTACCCGCAGTTCCCAGGTGGTACACTGAAGCTTTCTTT	CASSLPAVPRWYTEAFF
TRBV7-8	-	-	TRBJ1-3	TGTGCCAGCAGCTGGGATTCTTCTGGAAACACCATATATTTT	CASSWDSSGNTIYF
TRBV7-8	-	-	TRBJ1-2	TGTGCCAGCAGCGTCCAACAGTATTCGGGGAATGGCTACACCTTC	CASSVQQYSGNGYTF
TRBV5-1	-	once	TRBJ1-2	TGCGTCCAGTTACAGCCAGGGATCTTTGGCTACACCTTC	CVQLQPGIFGYTF
TRBV4-2	-	-	TRBJ1-5	TGTGCCAGCAGCCAAGATAAAAGCAGGAATCAGCCCCAGCATTTT	CASSQDKSRNQPQHF
TRBV2	TRBD1	-	TRBJ1-5	TGTGCCAGCAGTGGGACAGGGGGTCGGCAGCCCCAGCATTTT	CASSGTGGRQPQHF
TRBV20-1	-	-	TRBJ2-1	TGCAGTGCAGGACTGAATGATGAGCAGTTCTTC	CSAGLNDEQFF
TRBV3-1/TRBV3-2	-	-	TRBJ1-2	TGTGCCAGCAGCCAAGTTCTTCAGGCCCGATCCACCTTC	CASSQVLQARSTF
TRBV18	-	-	TRBJ1-4	TGTGCCAGCTCTCTCGGACTTAATGAAAAACTGTTTTTT	CASSLGLNEKLFF
TRBV10-3	TRBD2	once	TRBJ2-7	TGTGCCATCAGTGAGCCCGGGACTAGCGGCTCCTACGAGCAGTACTTC	CAISEPGTSGSYEQYF
TRBV2	-	-	TRBJ1-1	TGTGCCAGCAGTGTGTCCGGGGCTATGAACACTGAAGCTTTCTTT	CASSVSGAMNTEAFF
TRBV4-1	-	-	TRBJ1-1	TGCGCCAGCAGCCAATCAAGACAAATGAACACTGAAGCTTTCTTT	CASSQSRQMNTEAFF
TRBV21-1	-	-	TRBJ2-5	TGTGCCAGCAGAATTCCCGGGACAGGGGACGAGGAGACCCAGTACTTC	CASRIPGTGDEETQYF
TRBV5-1	-	once	TRBJ2-2	TGCGCCAGCCGCCGCGGGAACACCGGGGAGCTGTTTTTT	CASRRGNTGELFF
TRBV6-2/TRBV6-3	-	-	TRBJ2-7	TGTGCCAGCAGTCCAAAGTCTCACCCTAGCGCCTACGAGCAGTACTTC	CASSPKSHPSAYEQYF
TRBV19	-	-	TRBJ1-5	TGTGCCAGTAGTAGCCACCTAGGGGCCTCGACGGGACAGCCCCAGCATTTT	CASSSHLGASTGQPQHF
TRBV28	-	-	TRBJ1-1	TGTGCCAGCAACGAAGGGTTTAGAACTGAAGCTTTCTTT	CASNEGFRTEAFF
TRBV14	-	-	TRBJ2-5	TGTGCCAGCAGCATCCGGGGGGAGACCCAGTACTTC	CASSIRGETQYF
TRBV5-1	-	few	TRBJ1-4	TGCGCCAGCAGCTTGGGGCAGGGTGCTGAAAAACTGTTTTTT	CASSLGQGAEKLFF
TRBV10-3	TRBD1	-	TRBJ1-5	TGTGCCATCAGCTCCGGAACAGGGGTCAATCAGCCCCAGCATTTT	CAISSGTGVNQPQHF
TRBV5-8	-	-	TRBJ1-2	TGTGCCAGCAGCTTGGGGGCAGCCCTCGGGGACTATGGCTACACCTTC	CASSLGAALGDYGYTF